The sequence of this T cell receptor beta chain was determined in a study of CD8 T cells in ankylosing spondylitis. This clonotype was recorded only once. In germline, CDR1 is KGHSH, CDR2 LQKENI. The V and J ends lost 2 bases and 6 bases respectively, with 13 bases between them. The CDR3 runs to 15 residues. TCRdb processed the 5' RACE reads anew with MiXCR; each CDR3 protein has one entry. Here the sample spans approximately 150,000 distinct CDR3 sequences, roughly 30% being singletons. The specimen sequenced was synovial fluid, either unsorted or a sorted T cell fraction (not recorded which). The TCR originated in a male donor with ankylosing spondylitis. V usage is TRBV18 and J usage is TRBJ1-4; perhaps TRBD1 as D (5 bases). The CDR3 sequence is CASSPKGRYHEKLFF. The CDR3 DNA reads TGTGCCAGCTCACCAAAGGGGAGGTACCATGAAAAACTGTTTTTT.